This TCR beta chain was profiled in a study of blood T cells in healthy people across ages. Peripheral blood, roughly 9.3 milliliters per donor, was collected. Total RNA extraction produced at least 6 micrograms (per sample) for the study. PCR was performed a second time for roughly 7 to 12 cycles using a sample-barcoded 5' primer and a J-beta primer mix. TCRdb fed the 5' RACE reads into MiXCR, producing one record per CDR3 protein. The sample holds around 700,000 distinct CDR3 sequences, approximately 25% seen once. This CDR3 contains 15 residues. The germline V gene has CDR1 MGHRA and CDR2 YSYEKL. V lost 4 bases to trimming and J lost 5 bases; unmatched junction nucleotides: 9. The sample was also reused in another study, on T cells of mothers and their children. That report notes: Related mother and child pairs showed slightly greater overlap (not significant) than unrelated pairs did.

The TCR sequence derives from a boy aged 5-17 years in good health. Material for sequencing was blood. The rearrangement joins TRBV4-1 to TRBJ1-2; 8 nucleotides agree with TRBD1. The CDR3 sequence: CASSLNGQGEYGYTF. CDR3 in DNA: TGCGCCAGCAGCCTTAATGGACAGGGAGAATATGGCTACACCTTC.